This TCR beta chain emerged from a study of T cells in women clearing cervical HPV infection. For the study at large: Blood came at first lesion visit for cases, post-clearance for controls. The study's findings and limits: Effector/memory and HPV-specific T cells were not isolated, and association timing is unknown. Richness differences could reflect unmeasured T-cell content per sample.

A word on this clone: Its antigen is not identified. The missing CDR3 end, 3 residues past where the read stops, is filled in from the germline J gene.

Germline lookup yields CDR1 SGHKS and CDR2 YYEKEE (reference sequence). After removal of 0 bases from V and 6 bases from J, the junction contained 2 bases not matched to a gene. The CDR3 contains 13 residues. The table came from immunoSEQ multiplex PCR; TCRdb's copy has only in-frame clones and leaves some out. This table lists tens of thousands of clones. This chain links TRBV5-5 with TRBJ1-1, with 7 bases identical to TRBD1. The sample was blood buffy coat. The TCR originated in a woman aged 18 to 75 with a cervical HPV16 infection that either progressed to CIN3+ or cleared (not recorded which). The covered CDR3 bases are TGTGCCAGCAGCTTGGTACAGGGGTCTGAA. It translates to CASSLVQGSE. The complete CDR3 reads CASSLVQGSEAFF.